This is a list of T cell receptor beta chains from one sample in a study of cytomegalovirus exposure and HLA in healthy donors. Some clones are missing from TCRdb's copy, which holds only in-frame ones; the method was immunoSEQ multiplex PCR. The sample contains around 170,000 clones, approximately 88% of which appear only once. Sequencing was done on a sample of PBMCs. The source of these receptors is a woman younger than 30 in good health and CMV-seronegative. Each CDR3 is given with its conserved first and last residue. The D gene is left open where the match is weak. The size field is filled for only some rows; it gives once, few, many or a size class.

clone_size j_call d_call v_call cdr3_aa cdr3_nt
once TRBJ1-2 - TRBV6-1 CASNGGLYGYTF TGTGCCAGCAATGGTGGGCTCTATGGCTACACCTTC
- TRBJ1-2 - TRBV6-5 CASSYSGDSYGYTF TGTGCCAGCAGTTACTCAGGGGACTCCTATGGCTACACCTTC
once TRBJ1-1 TRBD1 TRBV19 CASSIGTVNTEAFF TGTGCCAGTAGTATTGGGACAGTGAACACTGAAGCTTTCTTT
once TRBJ2-7 - TRBV15 CATSTGGLYEQYF TGTGCCACCAGCACGGGGGGCCTCTACGAGCAGTACTTC
few TRBJ1-5 - TRBV6-5 CASGRSYQPQHF TGTGCCAGCGGGAGATCTTATCAGCCCCAGCATTTT
- TRBJ2-3 - TRBV2 CASRGGRSAYTDTQYF TGTGCCAGCCGAGGGGGTAGGAGCGCCTACACAGATACGCAGTATTTT
- TRBJ2-7 - TRBV11-2 CASSLQQGAYEQYF TGTGCCAGCAGCCTCCAACAGGGTGCCTACGAGCAGTACTTC
- TRBJ1-4 - TRBV11-2 CASRRDRVNEKLFF TGTGCCAGCAGACGCGACAGAGTAAATGAAAAACTGTTTTTT
- TRBJ2-5 - TRBV19 CASSPGAWGETQYF TGTGCCAGTAGTCCGGGAGCCTGGGGCGAGACCCAGTACTTC
many TRBJ1-6 TRBD1 TRBV6-4 CASSIVAGTGNSPLHF TGTGCCAGCAGTATAGTAGCCGGGACAGGGAATTCACCCCTCCACTTT
- TRBJ2-3 TRBD1 TRBV15 CATSRVLDRGLDTQYF TGTGCCACCAGCAGAGTCTTGGACAGGGGGCTGGATACGCAGTATTTT
- TRBJ2-7 - TRBV2 CASSDTPPVYEQYF TGTGCCAGCAGTGACACTCCCCCCGTCTACGAGCAGTACTTC
- TRBJ2-2 TRBD2 TRBV13 CASSFPGLAGRTGELFF TGTGCCAGCAGCTTCCCCGGACTAGCGGGGCGGACCGGGGAGCTGTTTTTT
- TRBJ2-1 TRBD2 TRBV11-2 CASSLEVAGGPNNEQFF TGTGCCAGCAGCTTAGAGGTGGCGGGGGGCCCAAACAATGAGCAGTTCTTC
once TRBJ2-1 - TRBV30 CAWEPAKKRRNYNEQFF TGTGCCTGGGAACCGGCTAAAAAAAGGCGGAATTACAATGAGCAGTTCTTC
- TRBJ1-2 - TRBV28 CASSLSDLRVYGYTF TGTGCCAGCAGTTTATCGGACCTGAGGGTTTATGGCTACACCTTC
- TRBJ1-1 TRBD1 TRBV4-1 CASSQGPGTGGRAFF TGCGCCAGCAGCCAAGGCCCCGGGACAGGGGGCAGAGCTTTCTTT
- TRBJ1-2 TRBD1 TRBV19 CASSTGQGASGYTF TGTGCCAGTAGTACAGGACAGGGGGCCAGTGGCTACACCTTC
- TRBJ1-3 TRBD1 TRBV5-4 CASSQGQGLWGNTIYF TGTGCCAGCAGCCAGGGACAGGGGTTATGGGGAAACACCATATATTTT
- TRBJ2-5 TRBD2 TRBV7-3 CASSLEVGRGNQETQYF TGTGCCAGCAGCTTAGAAGTCGGGCGGGGGAACCAAGAGACCCAGTACTTC
few TRBJ1-3 - TRBV4-1 CASSQAGGSSGNTIYF TGCGCCAGCAGTCAAGCCGGCGGGAGCTCTGGAAACACCATATATTTT
- TRBJ1-1 TRBD1 TRBV30 CAWGGLGTGGTEAFF TGTGCCTGGGGAGGGTTAGGTACAGGGGGTACTGAAGCTTTCTTT
once TRBJ2-2 TRBD1 TRBV18 CASSLQGARAGELFF TGTGCCAGCTCACTGCAGGGGGCGCGCGCCGGGGAGCTGTTTTTT
few TRBJ1-1 - TRBV7-9 CASSHGRFEAFF TGTGCCAGCAGCCACGGGAGGTTTGAAGCTTTCTTT
- TRBJ1-1 - TRBV4-1 CASSQPAKGVSEAFF TGCGCCAGCAGCCAACCGGCGAAGGGGGTCAGTGAAGCTTTCTTT
- TRBJ1-2 - TRBV6-4 CARSGWYGYTF TGTGCCAGGAGCGGGTGGTATGGCTACACCTTC
- TRBJ1-5 - TRBV21-1 CASSPPLRGNSNQPQHF TGTGCCAGCAGCCCCCCCCTCCGGGGTAATAGCAATCAGCCCCAGCATTTT
- TRBJ1-1 - TRBV7-9 CASSSPWGTTEAFF TGTGCCAGCAGCTCTCCTTGGGGGACAACTGAAGCTTTCTTT
- TRBJ1-2 - TRBV19 CASMGQTYGYTF TGTGCCAGTATGGGGCAGACTTATGGCTACACCTTC
- TRBJ1-1 TRBD1 TRBV4-1 CASSHDRGRGGAEAFF TGCGCCAGCAGCCACGACAGGGGGCGCGGAGGGGCTGAAGCTTTCTTT
- TRBJ1-2 - TRBV5-1 CASSPADSGLGGYGYTF TGCGCCAGCAGCCCGGCGGATAGTGGGTTAGGGGGCTATGGCTACACCTTC
- TRBJ2-3 - TRBV2 CASSGGSGLTDTQYF TGTGCCAGCAGTGGGGGTAGCGGCCTCACAGATACGCAGTATTTT
few TRBJ1-5 TRBD1 TRBV4-1 CASSRVLGQGINLSGNQPQHF TGCGCCAGCAGCCGCGTATTAGGACAGGGGATAAACCTGTCCGGCAATCAGCCCCAGCATTTT
- TRBJ1-3 TRBD1 TRBV18 CASSMGQAYSGNTIYF TGTGCCAGCTCAATGGGACAGGCGTACTCTGGAAACACCATATATTTT
- TRBJ1-5 - TRBV6-5 CASSYSRPPNQPQHF TGTGCCAGCAGTTACTCCCGTCCCCCCAATCAGCCCCAGCATTTT
- TRBJ2-3 - TRBV16 CASSPPIGGLGRTDTQYF TGTGCCAGCAGCCCCCCTATAGGGGGTTTAGGTCGCACAGATACGCAGTATTTT
- TRBJ2-7 TRBD1 TRBV6-5 CASSRAGQGSYEQYF TGTGCCAGCAGCCGCGCGGGACAGGGTTCGTACGAGCAGTACTTC
- TRBJ2-5 TRBD2 TRBV5-1 CASSYYGLAGYQETQYF TGCGCCAGCAGCTACTACGGACTAGCGGGTTACCAAGAGACCCAGTACTTC
- TRBJ1-5 - TRBV6-5 CASSAGGSPAQHF TGTGCCAGCAGTGCGGGGGGCAGCCCAGCCCAGCATTTT
- TRBJ1-2 TRBD1 TRBV28 CASSTPGQGAHYGYTF TGTGCCAGCAGTACCCCGGGACAGGGGGCTCACTATGGCTACACCTTC
- TRBJ1-1 - TRBV13 CASSAPGVAEAFF TGTGCCAGCAGCGCCCCAGGGGTCGCTGAAGCTTTCTTT
- TRBJ1-5 TRBD1 TRBV9 CASSSGTGSGVAQHF TGTGCCAGCAGCTCCGGGACAGGGTCAGGGGTGGCCCAGCATTTT
- TRBJ1-1 - TRBV14 CASSISGRGLSNTEAFF TGTGCCAGCAGTATCTCGGGTAGGGGATTATCGAACACTGAAGCTTTCTTT
- TRBJ2-6 TRBD1 TRBV25-1 CASRQGGSSGANGLTF TGTGCCAGCCGACAGGGTGGGAGCTCTGGGGCCAACGGCCTGACTTTC
- TRBJ1-2 - TRBV19 CASSTRQTGRGANYGYTF TGTGCCAGTAGTACTAGACAGACCGGGCGTGGGGCTAACTATGGCTACACCTTC
- TRBJ2-2 - TRBV28 CASIRGTGELFF TGTGCCAGCATCAGGGGCACCGGGGAGCTGTTTTTT
- TRBJ2-1 - TRBV19 CASSIRQSVPREQFF TGTGCCAGTAGTATCCGACAGAGTGTCCCTCGTGAGCAGTTCTTC
- TRBJ2-7 TRBD2 TRBV10-1 CASSHPAGAYYEQYF TGCGCCAGCAGTCACCCAGCGGGGGCCTACTACGAGCAGTACTTC
- TRBJ2-7 TRBD1 TRBV7-2 CASSFGQGEQYF TGTGCCAGCAGCTTTGGACAGGGCGAGCAGTACTTC
- TRBJ1-6 - TRBV7-9 CASSFDREARSPLHF TGTGCCAGCAGCTTCGACAGAGAAGCGAGGTCACCCCTCCACTTT
- TRBJ2-5 TRBD1 TRBV6-1 CASTTGQSGETQYF TGTGCCAGCACCACGGGACAGTCGGGAGAGACCCAGTACTTC
- TRBJ2-1 TRBD2 TRBV4-2 CASSLGTSDEQFF TGTGCCAGCAGCCTCGGGACTAGCGATGAGCAGTTCTTC
- TRBJ2-2 TRBD1 TRBV15 CATSRGQGTNTGELFF TGTGCCACCAGCAGAGGACAGGGGACGAACACCGGGGAGCTGTTTTTT
- TRBJ2-7 - TRBV2 CASGEQGYEQYF TGTGCCAGCGGAGAACAGGGCTACGAGCAGTACTTC